This note documents a single TCR beta chain sequence. This entry belongs to a study of T cell clonotyping in hematopoietic cell transplantation. Time point in this sample: recipient sample about 28 days before transplant, after cytoreduction. Profiling relied on immunoSEQ multiplex PCR, and the TCRdb table lists in-frame clones only, not all of them. The data contain tens of thousands of clones, approximately 95% of them singletons. V lost 0 bases and J 6 bases, leaving 8 bases between the germline ends. Germline-derived CDR1 and CDR2 are SEHNR and FQNEAQ (reference sequence). CDR3 size: 13 residues. The chain joins TRBV7-9 to TRBJ1-2, with a tentative D call TRBD1 (5 bases). This sample comprised peripheral blood mononuclear cells, obtained before stem cell transplant. This TCR derives from a man aged 35-49 years with chronic myeloid leukemia. Some clones in this sample may be carry-over from other donors' samples. As DNA, the CDR3 is TGTGCCAGCAGCTTAGCCAGGGTCGATGGCTACACCTTC. Protein product: CASSLARVDGYTF.